The following is a T cell receptor beta chain sequence with its context. In its sample, this clone was seen once. Its cognate antigen has yet to be identified. Base-call qualities are not available, and no considerably larger clone is one nucleotide away. The sample is drawn from a study of cytomegalovirus exposure and HLA in healthy donors (dated by TCRdb to 2017 to 2019). Regarding the complete study: An earlier analysis of approximately 640 of the donors reported approximately 270 Gb of sequence data and 117 million unique TCR beta sequences from roughly 180 million T cells. An early release that covered fewer than 750 HLA-typed donors contained around 330 gigabases of sequencing data and around 85 million unique TCR sequences. Of the 350 to 450 genotyped donors, over 65% fell in the genetic ancestry cluster associated with self-reported Caucasian donors. The study aimed to test whether signatures of past pathogen exposure could be identified by cataloging public T cell receptors. Using immunosequencing, the study profiled T cell repertoires from around 680 subjects and related those repertoires to cytomegalovirus serostatus. In addition to the first cohort of approximately 670 subjects, a separate validation cohort of 100 to 150 different subjects was used. To predict cytomegalovirus infection status, the study combined high-throughput TCR immunosequencing, statistical association of individual TCRs with disease status, and machine learning. A later analysis re-analyzed previously published TCR beta repertoires from 666 donors and added high-resolution HLA genotyping to study TCR occurrence patterns. The later analysis used no new phenotypic data to find candidate immune exposures, relying instead on TCR beta sequences and their occurrence across donors. An earlier analysis of some 600 of the donors applied high-throughput TCR beta sequencing to assess whether each TCR beta V gene segment acted as functional or pseudogenic. Donor age, sex, ethnicity and CMV serostatus were compiled alongside the repertoire data. A later genetic analysis used genome-wide SNP genotypes for about 60% of the roughly 700 donors, treating that subset as a discovery cohort. Every discovery cohort repertoire had been produced on one sequencing platform. Class I and class II HLA loci were covered by the typing at four-digit resolution. Typing coverage differed by locus: A, B, C, DRB1 and DQB1 were typed in about 620-640 donors, DQA1 in approximately 520, DPA1 in some 600, and DPB1 in 472. A handful of DR-DQ haplotypes were treated as single units for association and clustering because of strong linkage in the cohort. On average, approximately 250,000 unique TCR beta nucleotide sequences were sequenced per donor among about 400 genotyped donors of the cohort, with roughly a sixth of those sequences being non-productive.

V is clipped by 6 bases and J by 6 bases, and the sequence between their germline boundaries is 15 bases long. From a lookup of the germline V gene, CDR1 and CDR2 are SNHLY and FYNNEI. From the cysteine through the phenylalanine, the CDR3 covers 15 amino acids. The sequence is cut down to CDR3 DNA, 45 bases in frame from base 1. The cohort comprised several hundred healthy bone marrow donors. At the time of sampling, every cohort member was nominally healthy, though immune exposures that went unrecorded were likely present. The donor tested CMV seronegative, placing the donor among the 350 or so seronegative members of the cohort. A peripheral blood sample was provided by each donor, and peripheral blood mononuclear cells were used for TCR beta sequencing. The Qiagen DNeasy Blood Extraction Kit was used to extract genomic DNA from the blood cell samples. Overall results and qualifications from the work: Because HLA typing was missing for some donors at each locus, association tests included only the typed subset. In a later analysis, the rate of TCR association differed among HLA loci, with DRB1 alleles having the most associated TCRs and HLA-C alleles having the fewest. Several of the top co-occurrence clusters appeared to be linked to parvovirus B19, influenza, CMV and Epstein-Barr virus, according to a later analysis. Roughly uniform sequencing depth across donors was assumed in presence/absence analyses, although this assumption may not hold. Only TCR beta chains were sequenced in this cohort, and the absence of alpha or paired-chain data limited detectable features. The classifier was reported to diagnose cytomegalovirus status with high specificity and sensitivity in both the original cohort and the validation cohort. In a later genetic analysis, a missense DCLRE1C variant was associated with V-gene and J-gene trimming of TCR beta chains, and the association was replicated in an independent cohort. In an earlier analysis of fewer than 750 of the donors, most TCR beta V segments were observed in productive rearrangements about 87% or about 30% of the time, broadly matching IMGT annotations. In vitro tests confirmed that a few of the cytomegalovirus-associated TCR beta chains recognize cytomegalovirus antigens. A cluster of highly shared sequence variants was judged likely to be a technical artifact of the sequencing pipeline. Assigning TCR associations to individual alleles was difficult when HLA alleles, especially DR and DQ, strongly co-occurred. A further reported finding was that TCR beta sequences accurately predicted the HLA-A and HLA-B alleles for most subjects in the first cohort. At a false discovery rate of 0.05, a later analysis linked fewer than 20,000 TCR beta sequences to specific HLA alleles. Correlated functional status among segregating V segments might reflect linkage disequilibrium, but an unknown experimental factor could not be ruled out. A total of 150 to 200 TCR beta chains were listed by the study as associated with cytomegalovirus. Compared with equally common non-associated chains, HLA-associated TCR beta chains in a later analysis were more clonally expanded and had lower generation probabilities. A later analysis found that most CMV-associated TCR beta chains appeared HLA-restricted, with HLA associations seemingly driven largely by CMV exposure. Most TCR sequences were seen in very few donors, while some public TCRs were found in many individuals. Because counts were too low, seventeen rarely observed V segments, including chromosome 9 orphons, were left out of the earlier analysis of about 500 of the donors. The authors suggested that the approach could potentially be extended to other disease states and immunological phenotypes. The only immune exposure information available for the cohort was CMV serostatus. According to a later genetic analysis, donors in an Asian-associated ancestry cluster had fewer N-insertions in productive TCRs than the approximately 700-donor mean. Because the 87-base-pair reads could not distinguish some IMGT-functional V segments, including TRBV6-2 and TRBV6-3, those segments were excluded.

Library construction relied on the immunoSEQ multiplex PCR assay. For the multiplex PCR, a mixture combining 60 forward primers for TCR Vbeta segments and 13 reverse primers for TCR Jbeta segments was used. The CDR3 region of rearranged TCR beta genes was amplified from genomic DNA by a multiplex PCR assay. The Illumina HiSeq System was used to sequence the amplified TCR beta libraries as 87-base-pair reads. As for the original processing: A later analysis counted 75 million to 100 million unique TCR beta chains across the 500 to 850 repertoires, and around 9.9 million of these chains were shared by at least two donors. Raw reads were error-corrected and collapsed into unique sequences by a nearest-neighbor algorithm in which closely related sequences were merged to remove PCR and sequencing errors. To assign V, D and J gene segments, CDR3 sequences were aligned to IMGT reference sequences. For a sequence to be retained, a match of at least six nucleotides to both a V gene segment and a J gene segment was required. A rearrangement was called productive if the CDR3 had no stop codons and remained in frame with V and J, and every other rearrangement was called non-productive. Following IMGT convention, CDR3 was defined as the stretch from the second conserved V-encoded cysteine up to the conserved J-encoded phenylalanine. Sequences without an unambiguous match to a single V gene segment were excluded from the earlier analysis of a few hundred of the donors. In an earlier analysis of several hundred of the donors, a V segment was called functional when productive rearrangements were above 56.7%, and segregating when the standard deviation between donors exceeded 5%. A statistical classification framework was built to diagnose cytomegalovirus status from the catalog of TCR beta chain sequences. V and J gene assignment, in a later analysis, came from comparing TCR nucleotide sequences with IMGT/GENE-DB human TR gene sequences. Using the TCRdist pipeline, a later analysis assigned CDR3 sequences along with most-parsimonious VDJ recombination scenarios. In a later analysis, each TCR beta chain was defined by its CDR3 amino acid sequence together with its V-gene family, and reads without a unique V-gene family were excluded. A later analysis removed several hundred highly shared, low-generation-probability nucleotide sequences to deal with suspected cross-contamination and a sequencing artifact. For each public chain, a later analysis derived a clonal expansion index from normalized ranks of inferred template counts within each repertoire. Generation probabilities in a later analysis came from a VDJ recombination model fitted to out-of-frame rearrangements, and those results were checked against IGoR. A later analysis scored TCR-TCR, TCR-HLA and TCR-CMV co-occurrence with hypergeometric tests, applying a repertoire-size bias correction to TCR pairs. False discovery rates were estimated in a later analysis by permuting HLA or CMV assignments 20 times. In a later analysis, co-occurring TCRs were grouped with DBSCAN, and TCRdist sequence similarity was added when clustering was performed within HLA-allele-positive subsets. For co-occurrence clustering, repertoires with fewer than 30,000 or more than 120,000 public chains were excluded, along with several repertoires with anomalous nucleotide sharing. As stored in TCRdb, this immuneACCESS dataset retains in-frame rearrangements with V and J assigned. A fraction of the clones does not appear; measured against another copy, unresolved V genes explain less than half of the discrepancy, and the remainder lacks a known reason. The V and J calls and clone size come from that table; D and trimming were worked out from the DNA. Here the sample has 110,000 to 150,000 clones; 76% occur a single time. The ten top clones hold under 2% of the sample.

The source of this sequence is a middle-aged woman in good health and CMV-seronegative. The specimen was PBMCs. Here the chain combines TRBV2 and TRBJ1-6, with TRBD1 as a weak D call on 5 bases. Here is the DNA: TGTGCCAGCAGGACCAGGGCCGATTTTAATTCACCCCTCCACTTT. Its translation reads: CASRTRADFNSPLHF.